This T cell receptor beta chain was sequenced in a study of regulatory T cells in long-lasting Graves disease. Study overall: Patients with new Graves' disease had used antithyroid drugs below 3 months.

Sequencing libraries for TCR beta were prepared with iRepertoire HTBI primers and Arm-PCR of CDR3 regions. TCRdb redid the calling of the multiplex PCR reads with MiXCR, one entry per CDR3 protein. The top ten clones hold about 12% of a sample with hundreds of thousands of distinct CDR3 sequences, around 15% of them seen once. Germline lookup yields CDR1 DFQATT and CDR2 SNEGSKA (reference sequence). V dropped 6 bases and J dropped 7; count of bases not matched to a gene: 14. The CDR3 runs to 15 residues. Noted time point: newly diagnosed GD, antithyroid drugs for less than 3 months. From RNA extracted from PBMCs, the TCR library was made. This sample was shared with a second study, whose subject was T cells in Graves' hyperthyroidism and ophthalmopathy. That work adds: Calling Graves' hyperthyroidism stable meant ophthalmopathy did not progress within 18 months. Within blood appeared most thyroid clonotypes that had expanded above 0.001.

The V and J genes are TRBV20-1 and TRBJ1-2; 10 bases match TRBD1. Sequences were derived from peripheral blood mononuclear cells (PBMCs), sampled at new diagnosis, from a patient treated with antithyroid drugs. This TCR came from a man younger than 35 with Graves disease. CDR3 protein: CSATLLGTGASGYTF. For the CDR3, the DNA is TGCAGTGCCACCCTCTTAGGGACAGGGGCGTCTGGCTACACCTTC.